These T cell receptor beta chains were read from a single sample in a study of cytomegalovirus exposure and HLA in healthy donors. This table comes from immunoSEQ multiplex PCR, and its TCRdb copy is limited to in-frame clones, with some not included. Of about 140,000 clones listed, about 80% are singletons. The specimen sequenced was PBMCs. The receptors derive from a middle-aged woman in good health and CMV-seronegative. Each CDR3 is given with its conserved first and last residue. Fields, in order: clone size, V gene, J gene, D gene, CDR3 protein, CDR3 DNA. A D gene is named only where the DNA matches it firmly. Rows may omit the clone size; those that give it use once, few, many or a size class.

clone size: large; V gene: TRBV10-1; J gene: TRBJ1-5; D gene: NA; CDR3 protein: CASSETGNQPQHF; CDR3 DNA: TGCGCCAGCAGTGAGACAGGGAATCAGCCCCAGCATTTT
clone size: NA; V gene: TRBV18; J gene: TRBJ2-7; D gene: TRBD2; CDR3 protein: CASSQLGQSGLAGYEQYF; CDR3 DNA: TGTGCCAGCTCACAGCTAGGACAGAGCGGACTAGCGGGTTACGAGCAGTACTTC
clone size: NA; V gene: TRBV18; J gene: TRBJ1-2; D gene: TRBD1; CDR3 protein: CASSPPGQGLGYTF; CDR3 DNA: TGTGCCAGCTCACCACCGGGACAGGGTCTTGGCTACACCTTC
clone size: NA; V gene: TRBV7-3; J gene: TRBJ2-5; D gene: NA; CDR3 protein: CASSSRQQETQYF; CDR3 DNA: TGTGCCAGCAGCTCCCGACAACAAGAGACCCAGTACTTC
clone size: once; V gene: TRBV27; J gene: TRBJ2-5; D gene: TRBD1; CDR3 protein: CASGARARQGHQETQYF; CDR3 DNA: TGTGCCAGCGGGGCTCGAGCCCGACAGGGCCACCAAGAGACCCAGTACTTC
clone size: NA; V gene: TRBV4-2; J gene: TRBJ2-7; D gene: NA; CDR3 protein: CASSQIGVSEQYF; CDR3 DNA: TGTGCCAGCAGCCAAATCGGGGTTTCTGAGCAGTACTTC
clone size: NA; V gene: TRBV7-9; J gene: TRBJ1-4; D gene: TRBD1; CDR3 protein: CASSSFRDSNEKLFF; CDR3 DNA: TGTGCCAGCAGCTCGTTCCGGGACAGCAATGAAAAACTGTTTTTT
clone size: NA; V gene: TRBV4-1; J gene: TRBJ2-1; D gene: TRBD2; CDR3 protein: CASSQVGLAGVSEQFF; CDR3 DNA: TGCGCCAGCAGCCAAGTCGGACTAGCGGGGGTCAGTGAGCAGTTCTTC
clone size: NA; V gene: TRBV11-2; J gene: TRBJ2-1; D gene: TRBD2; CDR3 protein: CASSLALAGGGEQFF; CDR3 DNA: TGTGCCAGCAGCTTGGCCCTAGCGGGAGGCGGGGAGCAGTTCTTC
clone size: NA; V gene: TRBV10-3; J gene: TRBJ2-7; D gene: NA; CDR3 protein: CAISDPDFYEQYF; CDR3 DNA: TGTGCCATCAGTGACCCTGACTTCTACGAGCAGTACTTC
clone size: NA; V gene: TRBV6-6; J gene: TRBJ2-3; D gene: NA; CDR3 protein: CASSQTSEGSQYF; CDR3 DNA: TGTGCCAGCAGTCAAACCAGCGAGGGTAGTCAGTATTTT
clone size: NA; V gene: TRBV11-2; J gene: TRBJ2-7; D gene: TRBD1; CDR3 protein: CASRPNGGQGSYEQYF; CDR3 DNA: TGTGCCAGCAGGCCAAACGGAGGACAGGGTTCCTACGAGCAGTACTTC
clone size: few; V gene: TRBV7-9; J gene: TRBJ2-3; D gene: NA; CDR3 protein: CASSSGYSGDTQYF; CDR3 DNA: TGTGCCAGCAGCTCGGGGTACAGCGGCGATACGCAGTATTTT
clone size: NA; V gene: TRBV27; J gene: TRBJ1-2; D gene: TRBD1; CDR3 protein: CASSLSTGGNYGYTF; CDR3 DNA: TGTGCCAGCAGTTTATCTACAGGGGGCAACTATGGCTACACCTTC
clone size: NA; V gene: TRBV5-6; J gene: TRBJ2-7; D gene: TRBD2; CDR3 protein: CASSNLAGGYEQYF; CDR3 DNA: TGTGCCAGCAGCAACCTAGCGGGAGGCTACGAGCAGTACTTC
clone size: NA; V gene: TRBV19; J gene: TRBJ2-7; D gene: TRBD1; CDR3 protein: CASSNGQGYFYEQYF; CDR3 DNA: TGTGCCAGTAGTAACGGACAGGGGTATTTCTACGAGCAGTACTTC
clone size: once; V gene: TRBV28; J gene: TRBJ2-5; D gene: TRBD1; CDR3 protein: CASSIQGQETQYF; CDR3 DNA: TGTGCCAGCAGCATACAGGGGCAAGAGACCCAGTACTTC
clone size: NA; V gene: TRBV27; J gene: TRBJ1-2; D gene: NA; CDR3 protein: CASSLSRGNYGYTF; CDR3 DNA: TGTGCCAGCAGTTTATCTCGGGGTAACTATGGCTACACCTTC
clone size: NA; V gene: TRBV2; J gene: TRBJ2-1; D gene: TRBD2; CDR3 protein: CASSEAGTSGRAGEQFF; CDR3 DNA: TGTGCCAGCAGTGAAGCGGGGACTAGCGGGAGGGCCGGTGAGCAGTTCTTC
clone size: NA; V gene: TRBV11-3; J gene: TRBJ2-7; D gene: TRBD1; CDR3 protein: CASSLMGQGDEQYF; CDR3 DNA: TGTGCCAGCAGCTTGATGGGACAGGGGGACGAGCAGTACTTC